These T cell receptor beta chains were read from a single sample in a study of CD8+ T cells in alopecia areata. Libraries were prepared by immunoSEQ multiplex PCR; TCRdb keeps only in-frame clonotypes and omits some of them. This sample has more than 95,000 clones; 65% to 90% occur once, and the top ten carry roughly 11%. Sequencing was performed on CD8+ T cells sorted from blood, taken between weeks 30 and 35, from a patient treated with tofacitinib. The receptors derive from a human donor with alopecia areata. The CDR3 runs from the conserved cysteine through the conserved F or W. D genes are given only for firm matches. Expanded clones get a size class; other rows say once, few or many, or leave the size out.

CDR3aa: CASSSPRGDADTQYF
CDR3nt: TGTGCCAGCAGCTCCCCGCGGGGGGATGCAGATACGCAGTATTTT
d_gene: TRBD2
v_gene: TRBV14
j_gene: TRBJ2-3
abundance: -

CDR3aa: CASSQSEQGGSNTGELFF
CDR3nt: TGCGCCAGCAGTCAATCGGAACAGGGAGGATCGAACACCGGGGAGCTGTTTTTT
d_gene: -
v_gene: TRBV23-1
j_gene: TRBJ2-2
abundance: -

CDR3aa: CASRRTSGSGNEQFF
CDR3nt: TGTGCCAGCAGACGGACTAGCGGGAGTGGCAATGAGCAGTTCTTC
d_gene: TRBD2
v_gene: TRBV7-8
j_gene: TRBJ2-1
abundance: -

CDR3aa: CASSLVRGSYEQYF
CDR3nt: TGCGCCAGCAGCTTGGTTAGGGGCTCCTACGAGCAGTACTTC
d_gene: -
v_gene: TRBV5-1
j_gene: TRBJ2-7
abundance: -

CDR3aa: CASSQSSRGPGTYEQYF
CDR3nt: TGCGCCAGCAGTCAATCTTCTCGGGGGCCGGGGACCTACGAGCAGTACTTC
d_gene: -
v_gene: TRBV23-1
j_gene: TRBJ2-7
abundance: -

CDR3aa: CASSLSGGTGELFF
CDR3nt: TGTGCCAGCAGCTTGTCGGGGGGCACCGGGGAGCTGTTTTTT
d_gene: TRBD2
v_gene: TRBV5-4
j_gene: TRBJ2-2
abundance: -

CDR3aa: CASKGGLDEQYF
CDR3nt: TGCGCCAGCAAAGGAGGGCTCGACGAGCAGTACTTC
d_gene: -
v_gene: TRBV5-1
j_gene: TRBJ2-7
abundance: -

CDR3aa: CASSGGNYNEQFF
CDR3nt: TGTGCCAGCAGCGGAGGGAATTACAATGAGCAGTTCTTC
d_gene: -
v_gene: TRBV9
j_gene: TRBJ2-1
abundance: -

CDR3aa: CASRAGTEYEQYF
CDR3nt: TGTGCCAGCAGAGCCGGGACAGAGTACGAGCAGTACTTC
d_gene: TRBD1
v_gene: TRBV7-9
j_gene: TRBJ2-7
abundance: -

CDR3aa: CASSIRQTGNTGELFF
CDR3nt: TGCGCCAGCAGCATCCGACAGACCGGGAACACCGGGGAGCTGTTTTTT
d_gene: -
v_gene: TRBV5-1
j_gene: TRBJ2-2
abundance: -

CDR3aa: CASSLNRRGASLAGVSTDTQYF
CDR3nt: TGTGCCAGCAGTTTAAACCGCAGGGGCGCTTCCCTAGCGGGGGTAAGCACAGATACGCAGTATTTT
d_gene: TRBD2
v_gene: TRBV27
j_gene: TRBJ2-3
abundance: -

CDR3aa: CASSLEGTGASYEQYF
CDR3nt: TGTGCCAGCAGCTTAGAGGGGACAGGAGCATCCTACGAGCAGTACTTC
d_gene: TRBD1
v_gene: TRBV7-8
j_gene: TRBJ2-7
abundance: -

CDR3aa: CASSSSVTNYGYTF
CDR3nt: TGTGCCAGCAGCTCGTCCGTAACTAACTATGGCTACACCTTC
d_gene: -
v_gene: TRBV5-6
j_gene: TRBJ1-2
abundance: once

CDR3aa: CASSYRGRVDTQYF
CDR3nt: TGTGCCAGCAGCTACAGGGGGCGCGTTGATACGCAGTATTTT
d_gene: TRBD1
v_gene: TRBV5-4
j_gene: TRBJ2-3
abundance: once

CDR3aa: CASSLEHGAGLNIQYF
CDR3nt: TGTGCCAGCAGCTTGGAGCATGGCGCAGGGTTGAACATTCAGTACTTC
d_gene: -
v_gene: TRBV5-4
j_gene: TRBJ2-4
abundance: -

CDR3aa: CASSPGQGIYGYTF
CDR3nt: TGTGCCAGCAGCCCGGGACAGGGGATTTATGGCTACACCTTC
d_gene: TRBD1
v_gene: TRBV27
j_gene: TRBJ1-2
abundance: -

CDR3aa: CASSVFRGSYEQYF
CDR3nt: TGTGCCAGCAGCGTGTTCAGGGGCTCCTACGAGCAGTACTTC
d_gene: -
v_gene: TRBV11-2
j_gene: TRBJ2-7
abundance: -

CDR3aa: CASSEVTIYEQYF
CDR3nt: TGTGCCAGCAGTGAAGTAACTATCTACGAGCAGTACTTC
d_gene: -
v_gene: TRBV2
j_gene: TRBJ2-7
abundance: -

CDR3aa: CASSIPLAGGVTDTQYF
CDR3nt: TGTGCCAGTAGTATCCCACTAGCGGGAGGAGTCACAGATACGCAGTATTTT
d_gene: TRBD2
v_gene: TRBV19
j_gene: TRBJ2-3
abundance: -

CDR3aa: CASLGGSNQPQHF
CDR3nt: TGTGCCAGCCTGGGGGGCAGCAATCAGCCCCAGCATTTT
d_gene: -
v_gene: TRBV2
j_gene: TRBJ1-5
abundance: -

CDR3aa: CASSRSPLGTNEKLFF
CDR3nt: TGCGCCAGCAGCCGAAGCCCCTTGGGCACTAATGAAAAACTGTTTTTT
d_gene: -
v_gene: TRBV4-1
j_gene: TRBJ1-4
abundance: -

CDR3aa: CASSLPGAFSTGELFF
CDR3nt: TGTGCCAGCAGCTTACCAGGGGCCTTTTCCACCGGGGAGCTGTTTTTT
d_gene: -
v_gene: TRBV5-4
j_gene: TRBJ2-2
abundance: -

CDR3aa: CASSELGRVDNQPQHF
CDR3nt: TGTGCCAGCAGTGAATTGGGCAGGGTGGATAATCAGCCCCAGCATTTT
d_gene: -
v_gene: TRBV2
j_gene: TRBJ1-5
abundance: -

CDR3aa: CASSGTPSYNEQFF
CDR3nt: TGTGCCAGCAGCGGGACACCATCCTACAATGAGCAGTTCTTC
d_gene: -
v_gene: TRBV7-9
j_gene: TRBJ2-1
abundance: few

CDR3aa: CASSSPAGGQGTYGYTF
CDR3nt: TGTGCCAGCAGCTCCCCCGCGGGGGGACAGGGCACCTATGGCTACACCTTC
d_gene: TRBD1
v_gene: TRBV7-8
j_gene: TRBJ1-2
abundance: -

CDR3aa: CASSWGDSSYNEQFF
CDR3nt: TGCGCCAGCAGCTGGGGAGATAGCTCCTACAATGAGCAGTTCTTC
d_gene: -
v_gene: TRBV5-1
j_gene: TRBJ2-1
abundance: -

CDR3aa: CASSTGLSYEQYF
CDR3nt: TGTGCCAGCAGCACAGGACTATCTTACGAGCAGTACTTC
d_gene: -
v_gene: TRBV7-6
j_gene: TRBJ2-7
abundance: -

CDR3aa: CASSQVLDGSPNEQFF
CDR3nt: TGCGCCAGCAGCCAAGTACTTGACGGGAGCCCCAATGAGCAGTTCTTC
d_gene: -
v_gene: TRBV4-1
j_gene: TRBJ2-1
abundance: -

CDR3aa: CASSPRLTDTQYF
CDR3nt: TGTGCCAGCAGCCCCCGGCTCACAGATACGCAGTATTTT
d_gene: -
v_gene: TRBV13
j_gene: TRBJ2-3
abundance: -